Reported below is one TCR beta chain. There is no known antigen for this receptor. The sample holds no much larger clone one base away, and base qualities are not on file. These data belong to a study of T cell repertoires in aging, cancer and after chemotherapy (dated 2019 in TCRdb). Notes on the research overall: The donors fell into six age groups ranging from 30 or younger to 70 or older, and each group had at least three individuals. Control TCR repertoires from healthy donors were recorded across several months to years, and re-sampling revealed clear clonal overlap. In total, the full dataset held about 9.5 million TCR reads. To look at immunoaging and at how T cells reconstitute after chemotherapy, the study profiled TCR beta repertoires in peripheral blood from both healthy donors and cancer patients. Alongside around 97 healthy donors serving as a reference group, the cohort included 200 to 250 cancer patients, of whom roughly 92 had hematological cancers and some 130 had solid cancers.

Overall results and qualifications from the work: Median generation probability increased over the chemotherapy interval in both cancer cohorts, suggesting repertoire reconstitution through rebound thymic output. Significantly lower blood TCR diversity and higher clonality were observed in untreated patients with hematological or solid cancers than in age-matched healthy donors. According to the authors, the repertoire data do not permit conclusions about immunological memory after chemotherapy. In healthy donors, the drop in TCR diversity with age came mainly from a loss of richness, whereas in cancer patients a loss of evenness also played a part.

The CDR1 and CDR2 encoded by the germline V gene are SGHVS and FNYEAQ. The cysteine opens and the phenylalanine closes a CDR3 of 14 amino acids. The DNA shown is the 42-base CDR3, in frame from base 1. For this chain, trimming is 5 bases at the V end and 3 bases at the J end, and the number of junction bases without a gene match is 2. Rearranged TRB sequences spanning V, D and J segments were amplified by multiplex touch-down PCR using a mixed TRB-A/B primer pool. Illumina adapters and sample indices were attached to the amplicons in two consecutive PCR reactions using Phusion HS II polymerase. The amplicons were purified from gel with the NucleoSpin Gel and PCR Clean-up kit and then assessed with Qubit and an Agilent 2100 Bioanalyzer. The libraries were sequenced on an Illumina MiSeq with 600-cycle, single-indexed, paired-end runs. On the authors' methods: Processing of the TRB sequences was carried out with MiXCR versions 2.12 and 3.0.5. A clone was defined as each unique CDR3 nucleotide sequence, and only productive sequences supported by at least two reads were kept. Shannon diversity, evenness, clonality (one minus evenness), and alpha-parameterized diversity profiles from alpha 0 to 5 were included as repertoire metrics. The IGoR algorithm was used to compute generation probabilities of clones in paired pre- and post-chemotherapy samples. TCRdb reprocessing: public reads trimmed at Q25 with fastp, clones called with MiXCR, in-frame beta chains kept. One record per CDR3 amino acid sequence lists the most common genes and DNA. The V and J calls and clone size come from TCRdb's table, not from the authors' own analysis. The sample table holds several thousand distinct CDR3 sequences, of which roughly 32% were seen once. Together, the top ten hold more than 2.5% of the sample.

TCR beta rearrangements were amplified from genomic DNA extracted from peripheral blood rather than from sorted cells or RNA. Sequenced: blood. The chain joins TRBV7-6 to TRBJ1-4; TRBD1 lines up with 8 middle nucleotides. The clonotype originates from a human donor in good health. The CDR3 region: CASSATGANEKLFF. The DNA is TGTGCCAGCAGCGCGACAGGGGCTAATGAAAAACTGTTTTTT.